This section outlines one T cell receptor beta chain sequence together with its context. This record comes from a study of CD8 T cells in Susac syndrome. The RNA input was roughly 0.45 to 1 ug, and it was reverse transcribed with random hexamers. TCRdb reanalysed the immunoSEQ multiplex PCR reads using MiXCR and keeps one entry per CDR3 protein. Of 150,000 to 200,000 distinct CDR3 sequences listed, around 94% are singletons. This CDR3 has 16 amino acids. The V segment lost 6 bases and the J segment 3 bases; nucleotides outside the gene matches: 5. The sequencing sample was made of CD4+ T cells from PBMCs. This rearrangement joins TRBV12-3 or TRBV12-4 to TRBJ2-7, with 16 bases aligning to TRBD2. This receptor was obtained from a human donor in good health. CDR3 sequence reads: CASSPGLAGGFYEQYF. DNA for the CDR3: TGTGCCAGCAGCCCGGGACTAGCGGGGGGGTTCTACGAGCAGTACTTC.